This T cell receptor (beta chain) was observed in a study of shared clonotypes between healthy human individuals. Produced via immunoSEQ multiplex PCR; TCRdb's table is partial and in-frame only. Seen here are some 2,500,000 clones, 93% observed once, and the top ten hold approximately 0.36%. This CDR3 has 19 residues. Trimming removed 6 bases from V and 5 bases from J; junction bases left unmatched: 17. CDR1 MNHEY and CDR2 SMNVEV come from the germline V gene (reference sequence). The sequencing sample was made of naive CD4+ T cells from PBMCs. Subset described: CD45RA+ positively selected. The clonotype comes from a man younger than 35 in good health. Some clones in this sample may be carry-over from other donors' samples. The genes are TRBV27 and TRBJ2-1; 12 nucleotides line up with TRBD2. CDR3 region: CASRAFGLAGGRINNEQFF. The CDR3 DNA reads as TGTGCCAGCAGAGCGTTCGGGCTAGCGGGAGGGCGGATTAACAATGAGCAGTTCTTC.